Below are 3 T cell receptor beta chains sequenced from a single sample in a study of shared clonotypes between healthy human individuals. Sequencing used immunoSEQ multiplex PCR; TCRdb keeps in-frame clones, though not all of them. The data show hundreds of thousands of clones, with around 97% seen just once and about 0.06% held by the top ten. The sample consisted of naive CD4+ T cells sorted from blood. This sample's subset: CD45RA+ positively selected. These receptors originate from a woman aged 30 to 39 in good health.

This chain joins TRBV6-5 and TRBJ2-5, with 9 bases that match TRBD2. The CDR3 totals 14 residues. The V gene end was trimmed by 6 bases and the J gene end by 2 bases; junction bases not matched to a gene: 4. In germline, CDR1 is MNHEY, CDR2 SVGAGI. The CDR3 DNA reads TGTGCCAGCAGGACGAGCGGGAGGCAAGAGACCCAGTACTTC. This encodes CASRTSGRQETQYF.

The rearrangement links TRBV28 to TRBJ1-6, with TRBD1 matching 7 bases. Trimming cost V 4 bases and J 8 bases; bases outside gene matches: 8. This CDR3 is built from 15 residues. Per the germline V gene, CDR1 is MDHEN and CDR2 is SYDVKM. The CDR3 region is CASSSPQGLDSPLHF. CDR3 nucleotide sequence: TGTGCCAGCAGTTCACCACAGGGGTTGGATTCACCCCTCCACTTT.

This chain joins TRBV5-1 and TRBJ2-7, with 8 bases that match TRBD1. CDR1 SGHRS and CDR2 YFSETQ come from the germline V gene. There are 14 residues in the CDR3. The J segment lost 6 bases and the V segment lost 4 bases, leaving 9 bases of the junction unmatched. CDR3 amino acids: CASSPYQGAVEQYF. DNA of the CDR3: TGCGCCAGCAGCCCCTATCAGGGGGCAGTCGAGCAGTACTTC.